The clone carrying this TCR beta chain appeared a few times. Germline V lookup: CDR1 MGHRA, CDR2 YSYEKL. Trimming pared 2 bases from V and 3 bases from J, leaving 8 bases between. The CDR3 totals 13 residues. TCRdb reprocessed the RT-PCR reads via MiXCR and lists one record per CDR3 protein. The profile covers 390,000 or so distinct CDR3 sequences, with under 20% appearing a single time and just over 7% taken by the ten largest. The data were taken from a study of patients and donors after allogeneic stem cell transplantation. This sequence originates from a human donor who was either an allogeneic HSCT recipient or a stem cell or donor lymphocyte infusion donor (not recorded which). It is not recorded whose cells these are; they may come from a transplant donor. The material sequenced was blood, either unsorted or a sorted T cell fraction (not recorded which). The rearrangement uses TRBV4-1 and TRBJ2-7; D remains unclear. CDR3 sequence reads: CASSQRADYEQYF. The CDR3 coding sequence is TGCGCCAGCAGCCAAAGGGCGGACTACGAGCAGTACTTC.